A single sample gave rise to the 16 T cell receptor beta chains below, sequenced in a study of cytotoxic CD8 clonotypes in ibrutinib-treated CLL. Generated by immunoSEQ multiplex PCR, the TCRdb table keeps only in-frame clones and is missing some. Among 300,000 to 350,000 clones listed, 80% were seen once. Source: PBMCs, taken before ibrutinib treatment. The receptors here all came from a human donor with chronic lymphocytic leukemia.

The rearrangement uses TRBV9 and TRBJ1-2; the D gene is possibly TRBD1 (5 bases). From germline, CDR1 is SGDLS and CDR2 YYNGEE. This CDR3 spans 10 amino acids. Trimming removed 6 bases from V and 8 bases from J, with 8 bases in between. The chain's CDR3 is CASKGLGYTF. The CDR3 DNA reads TGTGCCAGCAAGGGACTCGGCTACACCTTC. Filled out from reference TRBV9 and TRBJ1-2, the complete variable domain reads DSGVTQTPKHLITATGQRVTLRCSPRSGDLSVYWYQQSLDQGLQFLIQYYNGEERAKGNILERFSAQQFPDLHSELNLSSLELGDSALYFCASKGLGYTFGSGTRLTVV.

The V gene is TRBV19, the J gene TRBJ2-1; possible D gene TRBD2, 6 bases. Germline V gives CDR1 LNHDA, CDR2 SQIVND (reference sequence). This CDR3 spans 15 amino acids. V lost 3 bases, J lost 2 bases, and 11 bases lay in between. As DNA, the CDR3 is TGTGCCAGTAGTATCGTCAGCGGGCCCTACAATGAGCAGTTCTTC. Amino acid sequence: CASSIVSGPYNEQFF.

V usage is TRBV29-1 and J usage is TRBJ2-7; 11 bases line up with TRBD2. Germline CDR1 reads SQVTM; CDR2 reads ANQGSEA. V lost 6 bases, J lost 0 bases, and 4 bases stayed unmatched. The CDR3 loop spans 14 amino acids. The CDR3 spells CSVAGTSGSYEQYF. The CDR3 DNA follows: TGCAGCGTCGCCGGGACTAGCGGCTCCTACGAGCAGTACTTC.

This clone was observed once. V gene TRBV7-9 combines with J gene TRBJ2-5; 12 positions agree with TRBD2. The CDR3 sequence is 13 residues long. The J segment lost 9 bases and the V segment lost 7 bases, leaving 6 bases of the junction unmatched. The V gene's germline CDR1 is SEHNR and CDR2 FQNEAQ (reference sequence). The CDR3, as DNA: TGTGCCAGCACCGGGACTAGCGGGTCCTCCCAGTACTTC. This sequence encodes CASTGTSGSSQYF.

The chain is built from TRBV19 and TRBJ2-7, with D possibly matching TRBD2 (5 bases). Trimming stripped 5 bases from V and 0 bases from J, with 17 bases between. This CDR3 has 16 residues. Germline CDR1 reads LNHDA; CDR2 reads SQIVND (reference sequence). In DNA, the CDR3 is TGTGCCAGTAGTGTTCAAGGACTGACGAGCTCCTACGAGCAGTACTTC. Translating gives CASSVQGLTSSYEQYF.

V is TRBV4-1 and J is TRBJ2-7; 9 bases align to TRBD1. The V gene's germline CDR1 is MGHRA and CDR2 YSYEKL. V was clipped by 5 bases and J by 2 bases; unmatched bases: 1. The CDR3 runs 13 residues. In nucleotides, the CDR3 is TGCGCCAGCAGCGGACAGGGGACCTACGAGCAGTACTTC. Its translation is CASSGQGTYEQYF.

The chain carries TRBV6-6 and TRBJ2-7, with D possibly matching TRBD2 (6 bases). Deletions cut 2 bases from V and 1 base from J, with 12 bases between. Germline V gives CDR1 MNHNY, CDR2 SVGAGI (reference sequence). CDR3 length: 15 amino acids. Written as DNA, the CDR3 is TGTGCCAGCAGTTACCCCGGGACTGGTTCCTACGAGCAGTACTTC. Translation: CASSYPGTGSYEQYF.

This clone was seen a single time. The V call is TRBV28, the J call TRBJ1-2; D perhaps matches TRBD1 (6 bases). The CDR3 extends over 13 amino acids. Germline assignment: CDR1 MDHEN and CDR2 SYDVKM. Trimming left V 7 bases short and J 6 bases short, with 15 bases between. CDR3 residues: CASNQAGANGYTF. The CDR3 DNA follows: TGTGCCAGCAATCAGGCGGGGGCCAATGGCTACACCTTC.

The chain uses TRBV18 and TRBJ2-2; no clear D. V dropped 0 bases and J dropped 1 base, with 3 bases sitting between them. The CDR3 loop spans 14 amino acids. Per the germline V gene, CDR1 is KGHSH and CDR2 is LQKENI. The CDR3 bases are TGTGCCAGCTCACCACCGAGGAACACCGGGGAGCTGTTTTTT. This gives the protein CASSPPRNTGELFF.

The chain's CDR3 is CASSLGLAAYNEQFF. In DNA, the CDR3 is TGCGCCAGCAGCTTAGGCCTAGCGGCCTACAATGAGCAGTTCTTC. The chain is built from TRBV5-1 and TRBJ2-1; 7 bases line up with TRBD2. Germline CDR1 SGHRS, CDR2 YFSETQ. The CDR3 is made up of 15 amino acids. V shed 2 bases, J shed 2 bases, and the junction held 4 bases outside the gene matches.

The chain links TRBV9 to TRBJ2-3, with 9 nucleotides matching TRBD1. J lost 3 bases, V lost 0 bases, and 5 bases had no gene match. From germline, CDR1 is SGDLS and CDR2 YYNGEE. There are 16 residues in the CDR3. The CDR3: CASSVVGQGMTDTQYF. CDR3 nucleotide sequence: TGTGCCAGCAGCGTAGTGGGACAGGGCATGACAGATACGCAGTATTTT.

This chain uses TRBV30 with TRBJ2-7; 11 positions agree with TRBD2. Germline lookup yields CDR1 GTSNPN and CDR2 SVGIG (reference sequence). V gave up 2 bases and J gave up 3 bases; unmatched junction bases: 9. The CDR3 consists of 16 residues. CDR3 in amino acids: CAWSPLAGGKSYEQYF. Written as DNA, the CDR3 is TGTGCCTGGAGTCCGCTAGCGGGAGGAAAAAGCTACGAGCAGTACTTC.

The chain uses TRBV6-6 and TRBJ2-7, with TRBD2 as a possible D gene (6 bases). The ends were cut back, 3 bases at V and 5 bases at J, with 14 bases in the middle. The CDR3 contains 14 residues. Germline V lookup: CDR1 MNHNY, CDR2 SVGAGI (reference sequence). CDR3 protein: CASSYSGRGDEQYF. CDR3 DNA sequence: TGTGCCAGCAGTTATTCCGGGAGAGGCGACGAGCAGTACTTC.

The rearrangement joins TRBV27 to TRBJ2-7; D is uncertain. Germline CDR1 MNHEY, CDR2 SMNVEV (reference sequence). The CDR3 contains 15 residues. Deletions cut 5 bases from V and 4 bases from J, with 18 bases between. CDR3 sequence reads: CASSPRLTLGYEQYF. In nucleotides, the CDR3 is TGTGCCAGCAGTCCGAGACTGACGCTTGGGTACGAGCAGTACTTC.

This chain links TRBV18 with TRBJ2-5; TRBD2 agrees at 9 bases. The J call is in doubt because the DNA end fits TRBJ2-7 better. Germline lookup yields CDR1 KGHSH and CDR2 LQKENI. CDR3 length equals 15 residues. CDR3 in DNA: TGTGCCAGCTCAATCGCTAGCGGGGTCTACTACGAGCAGTACTTC. Its protein is CASSIASGVYYEQYF.

The rearrangement joins TRBV12-5 to TRBJ2-3, with no clear D. The V end lost 2 bases, the J end lost 0 bases, and 18 bases lay between the germline ends. Per the germline V gene, CDR1 is LGHNT and CDR2 is FRNRAP. CDR3 size: 18 residues. In nucleotides, the CDR3 is TGTGCTAGTGGTTTGACCACCGGGCCCACTTGGAGCACAGATACGCAGTATTTT. It is translated as CASGLTTGPTWSTDTQYF.